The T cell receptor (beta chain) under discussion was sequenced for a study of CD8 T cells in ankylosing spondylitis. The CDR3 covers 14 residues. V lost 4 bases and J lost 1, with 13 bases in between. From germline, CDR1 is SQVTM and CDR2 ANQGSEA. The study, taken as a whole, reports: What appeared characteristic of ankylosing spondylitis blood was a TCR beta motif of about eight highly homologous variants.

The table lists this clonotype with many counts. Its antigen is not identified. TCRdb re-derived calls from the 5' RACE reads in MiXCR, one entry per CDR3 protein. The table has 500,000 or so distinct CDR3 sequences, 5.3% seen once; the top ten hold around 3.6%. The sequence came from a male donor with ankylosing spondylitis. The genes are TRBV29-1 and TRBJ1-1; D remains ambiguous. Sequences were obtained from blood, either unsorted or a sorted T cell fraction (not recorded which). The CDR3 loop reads CSVVGLRPNTEAFF. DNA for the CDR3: TGCAGCGTTGTCGGTCTGAGACCGAACACTGAAGCTTTCTTT.